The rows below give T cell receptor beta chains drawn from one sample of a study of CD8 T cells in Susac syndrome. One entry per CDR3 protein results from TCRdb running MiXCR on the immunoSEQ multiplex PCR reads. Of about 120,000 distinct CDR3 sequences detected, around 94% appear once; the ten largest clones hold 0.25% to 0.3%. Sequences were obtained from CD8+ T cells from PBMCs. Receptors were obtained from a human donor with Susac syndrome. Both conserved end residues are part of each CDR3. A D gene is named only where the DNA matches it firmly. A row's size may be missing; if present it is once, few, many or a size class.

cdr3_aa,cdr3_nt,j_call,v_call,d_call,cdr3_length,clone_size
CAWSPAPGTIYF,TGTGCCTGGAGCCCTGCGCCGGGCACCATATATTTT,TRBJ1-3,TRBV30,-,12,-
CASSEEGQNEADTQYF,TGTGCCAGCAGTGAGGAAGGGCAGAACGAAGCAGATACGCAGTATTTT,TRBJ2-3,TRBV25-1,-,16,-
CAWSGTPRAIRYYGYTF,TGTGCCTGGAGCGGGACACCCCGGGCCATCAGATACTATGGCTACACCTTC,TRBJ1-2,TRBV30,-,17,-
CASSAERGPLSSYNEQFF,TGTGCCAGCAGCGCGGAGCGCGGGCCTCTGTCCTCCTACAATGAGCAGTTCTTC,TRBJ2-1,TRBV7-9,-,18,-
CATSDRGFNEQFF,TGTGCCACCAGTGATCGAGGTTTCAATGAGCAGTTCTTC,TRBJ2-1,TRBV24-1,-,13,-
CASSLYRFVLDEQYF,TGTGCCAGCAGCCTGTATCGTTTCGTGTTAGACGAGCAGTACTTC,TRBJ2-7,TRBV3-1,-,15,-
CASSPATAESNQPQHF,TGTGCCAGCAGCCCTGCTACGGCGGAAAGCAATCAGCCCCAGCATTTT,TRBJ1-5,TRBV7-6,-,16,-
CSASSPHVAKNIQYF,TGCAGTGCTAGTTCACCCCATGTTGCCAAAAACATTCAGTACTTC,TRBJ2-4,TRBV20-1,-,15,-
CASSLETGRSNSPLHF,TGTGCCAGCAGCTTAGAAACAGGGAGATCTAATTCACCCCTCCACTTT,TRBJ1-6,TRBV11-2,-,16,once
CASSPPGGQPQHF,TGTGCCAGCTCACCACCCGGGGGACAGCCCCAGCATTTT,TRBJ1-5,TRBV18,-,13,-
CASSLAPTGELFF,TGTGCCAGCAGCTTAGCCCCTACCGGGGAGCTGTTTTTT,TRBJ2-2,TRBV11-2,-,13,-
CSAIPPGTGPYGYTF,TGCAGTGCTATTCCCCCCGGGACAGGACCCTATGGCTACACCTTC,TRBJ1-2,TRBV20-1,TRBD1,15,once
CSAPRGGSGANVLTF,TGCAGTGCTCCAAGGGGCGGCTCTGGGGCCAACGTCCTGACTTTC,TRBJ2-6,TRBV20-1,-,15,-
CASSYPLPTGQYGYTF,TGTGCCAGCAGTTACCCTCTACCGACAGGGCAATATGGCTACACCTTC,TRBJ1-2,TRBV6-5,TRBD1,16,-
CASSPAGELFF,TGTGCCAGCAGCCCCGCGGGAGAGCTGTTTTTT,TRBJ2-2,TRBV11-2,-,11,-
CASSQDREAEAFF,TGCGCCAGCAGCCAAGACAGGGAGGCTGAAGCTTTCTTT,TRBJ1-1,TRBV4-3,-,13,-